This TCR beta chain was identified during a study of shared clonotypes between healthy human individuals. Researchers partitioned CD4+ cells into CD45RA+ naive and CD45RA-negative memory subsets. The run depth of the assay was deep. Sequencing used immunoSEQ multiplex PCR; TCRdb keeps in-frame clones, though not all of them. This sample has about 2.4 million clones; approximately 93% occur once, and the top ten carry 0.36%. The CDR3 is made up of 14 amino acids. CDR1 GTSNPN and CDR2 SVGIG come from the germline V gene (reference sequence). The V end lost 2 bases, the J end lost 0 bases, and 8 bases lay between the germline ends.

The TCR was taken from a man aged 18 to 29 in good health. Some clones in this sample may be carry-over from other donors' samples. This rearrangement joins TRBV30 to TRBJ1-3; D unresolved. The sample was naive CD4+ T cells from PBMCs. Subset in this sample: CD45RA+ positively selected. The CDR3 here is CAWSSTFSGNTIYF. As DNA, the CDR3 is TGTGCCTGGAGTTCGACCTTCTCTGGAAACACCATATATTTT.